This TCR beta chain was sequenced in a study of CD39 and CD103 CD8 tumor-infiltrating T cells. For tumor-infiltrating lymphocytes, EpCAM beads were added to negative-selection T-cell enrichment of thawed cells. Memory CD8 T cells were sorted as CD8+CD4-CD45RA-, any CCR7 status. Using immunoSEQ multiplex PCR, the repertoire was profiled, and TCRdb retains in-frame clones only, with some absent. The sample consists of approximately 18,000 clones, just over 90% of them appearing once. Germline-derived CDR1 and CDR2 are SEHNR and FQNEAQ (reference sequence). Between the trimmed V and J ends, which lost 5 bases and 7 bases, there was a span of 18 bases. This CDR3 is built from 16 residues.

The source of this sequence is a human donor with head and neck squamous cell carcinoma. The gene calls are TRBV7-9 and TRBJ1-6; D remains unclear. Input material: CD8+ T cells sorted from blood. Subset given: total memory CD8 T cells (CD45RA-CCR7+/-) from blood or uninvolved lymph node. CDR3 region: CASSLRVGYENSPLHF. CDR3 bases: TGTGCCAGCAGCCTGCGAGTCGGTTACGAAAATTCACCCCTCCACTTT.